Listed below are T cell receptor beta chains from one sample, sequenced in a study of molecular identifiers for immune sequencing clone quantification. TCRdb itself ran the PCR reads through MiXCR, one entry per CDR3 protein. The sample includes some 650,000 distinct CDR3 sequences, roughly 21% of them seen just once. Input material: naive CD8+ T cells from blood, with Jurkat cell RNA spiked in. The receptors originated from a human donor in good health. Some libraries in this study had Jurkat cell RNA spiked in. Both conserved end residues are part of each CDR3. The D gene is left open where the match is weak. The size entry is marked missing in some rows and otherwise reads once, few, many or a size class.

size	D	V	J	CDR3	DNA
few	-	TRBV14	TRBJ2-5	CASSQYKRAETQYF	TGTGCCAGCAGCCAATATAAGAGAGCGGAGACCCAGTACTTC
-	TRBD1	TRBV7-9	TRBJ1-1	CASSLVLGWGQGHEAFF	TGTGCCAGCAGCTTAGTATTGGGGTGGGGACAGGGACACGAAGCTTTCTTT
few	-	TRBV20-1	TRBJ2-2	CSASGHTRAGELFF	TGCAGTGCTAGTGGACACACACGAGCCGGGGAGCTGTTTTTT
few	TRBD2	TRBV6-4	TRBJ2-2	CASSDSSAGGSGELFF	TGTGCCAGCAGTGACTCTTCAGCGGGAGGGTCCGGGGAGCTGTTTTTT
many	TRBD1	TRBV6-2/TRBV6-3	TRBJ1-1	CASSYSRDRGNTEAFF	TGTGCCAGCAGTTACTCGAGGGACAGGGGGAACACTGAAGCTTTCTTT
few	-	TRBV9	TRBJ2-7	CASSVGHGEQYF	TGTGCCAGCAGCGTAGGGCACGGCGAGCAGTACTTC
few	-	TRBV11-3	TRBJ2-5	CASSSPRDNQETQYF	TGTGCCAGCAGCTCCCCGCGGGACAACCAAGAGACCCAGTACTTC
many	-	TRBV30	TRBJ1-2	CAWSVGTVYGYTF	TGTGCCTGGAGTGTAGGCACAGTCTATGGCTACACCTTC
-	-	TRBV7-9	TRBJ2-7	CASSLIGGAYEQYF	TGTGCCAGCAGCTTGATCGGAGGGGCCTACGAGCAGTACTTC
many	TRBD2	TRBV9	TRBJ2-1	CASSVSPGLANYNEQFF	TGTGCCAGCAGCGTATCGCCGGGACTAGCGAACTACAATGAGCAGTTCTTC
many	-	TRBV4-3	TRBJ2-3	CASRSLGGTDTQYF	TGCGCCAGCAGGTCGCTAGGTGGCACAGATACGCAGTATTTT
few	-	TRBV29-1	TRBJ2-7	CSVVLVRGLYEQYF	TGCAGCGTTGTCCTTGTCAGGGGTTTGTACGAGCAGTACTTC
-	TRBD1	TRBV6-2/TRBV6-3	TRBJ1-2	CASSWTGGFGYTF	TGTGCCAGCAGTTGGACAGGGGGCTTTGGCTACACCTTC
many	TRBD2	TRBV5-1	TRBJ2-7	CASSITQGTSGSSYEQYF	TGCGCCAGCAGCATAACACAGGGGACTAGCGGGAGTTCCTACGAGCAGTACTTC
few	-	TRBV27	TRBJ2-2	CASALVYAGELFF	TGTGCCAGCGCCCTAGTATATGCCGGGGAGCTGTTTTTT
many	-	TRBV5-1	TRBJ1-5	CASSPSGGGNQPQHF	TGCGCCAGCAGCCCGAGTGGAGGCGGAAATCAGCCCCAGCATTTT
many	TRBD1	TRBV6-1	TRBJ1-5	CASSEAIEDRVWQPQHF	TGTGCCAGCAGTGAAGCCATTGAAGACAGGGTTTGGCAGCCCCAGCATTTT
few	-	TRBV5-1	TRBJ2-7	CASSSGQTHEQYF	TGCGCCAGCAGCTCGGGACAAACCCACGAGCAGTACTTC
-	-	TRBV6-2/TRBV6-3	TRBJ2-7	CASSCLGAPGVERYF	TGTGCCAGCAGTTGTCTGGGGGCTCCAGGGGTGGAGCGGTACTTC
many	-	TRBV5-1	TRBJ2-7	CASSLPDGLYEQYF	TGCGCCAGCAGCTTGCCGGACGGACTCTACGAGCAGTACTTC
-	TRBD2	TRBV4-1	TRBJ2-1	CASSQPAASGSIWDEQFF	TGCGCCAGCAGCCAACCCGCGGCTAGCGGGAGTATTTGGGATGAGCAGTTCTTC
many	-	TRBV11-2	TRBJ2-5	CASTTTQLPTQYF	TGTGCCAGCACCACGACCCAGCTTCCGACCCAGTACTTC